Listed here is a single T cell receptor (beta chain). This record belongs to a study of blood T cell repertoires in COVID-19. Libraries were prepared by immunoSEQ multiplex PCR; TCRdb keeps only in-frame clonotypes and omits some of them. The sample has hundreds of thousands of clones, roughly 90% seen once. Seattle cases were enrolled at active infection and followed longitudinally. CDR1 is SGDLS, CDR2 YYNGEE, per germline. Between the trimmed V and J ends, which lost 3 bases and 5 bases, there was a span of 14 bases. The CDR3 runs to 14 residues. This sequence joins TRBV9 and TRBJ1-2; D may be TRBD1 (5 bases). The sequence was obtained from a woman aged 70-85 years with COVID-19, enrolled during active disease. The sequencing sample was made of peripheral blood. The CDR3 loop reads CASSEFDRGYGYTF. CDR3 coding DNA: TGTGCCAGCAGCGAGTTTGACCGGGGGTATGGCTACACCTTC.